What follows are 10 T cell receptor beta chains derived from one specimen sequenced in a study of PD-L1 blockade in urothelial cancer. TCRdb's copy holds only in-frame clones and misses some; the assay was immunoSEQ multiplex PCR. The data hold 90,000 to 120,000 clones, with approximately 90% observed a single time. Sequencing used PBMCs, obtained around atezolizumab (anti-PD-L1) treatment. The source is an elderly woman with urothelial cancer.

This clone occurred once. V and J are TRBV12-1 and TRBJ2-7; TRBD2 is taken as the D call from the table, unchecked against the DNA. TRBV12-1 corresponds to a pseudogene. There are 16 residues in the CDR3. CDR3 in amino acids: CASSPRSDLGVDEQYF. The CDR3 DNA reads as TGTGCCAGCAGCCCCCGCAGCGACTTGGGTGTGGACGAGCAGTACTTC.

The CDR3 reads CARTSGQGHEQYF. Written as DNA, the CDR3 is TGCGCCAGGACTTCAGGACAGGGACACGAGCAGTACTTC. The chain joins TRBV5-1 to TRBJ2-7; TRBD1 agrees at 8 bases. Germline V CDR1 and CDR2: SGHRS, YFSETQ. V lost 8 bases, J lost 5 bases, and 9 bases stayed unmatched. This CDR3 contains 13 residues.

V usage is TRBV28 and J usage is TRBJ2-1, with TRBD2 matching 8 bases. Germline assignment: CDR1 MDHEN and CDR2 SYDVKM. J gave up 0 bases and V 4 bases, and 5 bases lay outside the gene matches. The CDR3 covers 16 residues. CDR3 DNA sequence: TGTGCCAGCAGTTCCAGAGCGGGAGCCTCCTACAATGAGCAGTTCTTC. Protein product: CASSSRAGASYNEQFF.

The chain links TRBV9 to TRBJ2-3; 9 bases fit TRBD2. CDR1 and CDR2 from the germline V gene are SGDLS and YYNGEE. V trimming: 4 bases; J trimming: 2 bases; junction bases outside the gene matches: 5. This CDR3 is 15 amino acids long. CDR3 nucleotides: TGTGCCAGCAGCAAAACTAGCGGGTACACAGATACGCAGTATTTT. This translates into CASSKTSGYTDTQYF.

This sequence joins TRBV30 and TRBJ2-7, with TRBD1 matching over 10 bases. The CDR3 contains 12 residues. The V gene's germline CDR1 is GTSNPN and CDR2 SVGIG (reference sequence). V lost 3 bases and J lost 13; bases outside the gene matches: 9. CDR3 nucleotides: TGTGCCTGGAGAGGGGCCGGGGACAGGGGTTACTTC. Its protein is CAWRGAGDRGYF.

The V and J genes are TRBV6-5 and TRBJ2-2, with D possibly matching TRBD1 (6 bases). CDR3 length equals 15 residues. Germline assignment: CDR1 MNHEY and CDR2 SVGAGI. Between the trimmed V and J ends, which lost 10 bases and 1 base, there was a span of 16 bases. CDR3 sequence reads: CAKKPRTENTGELFF. The DNA of the CDR3 is TGTGCCAAAAAACCCAGGACAGAGAACACCGGGGAGCTGTTTTTT.

The rearrangement links TRBV7-2 to TRBJ2-1, with TRBD2 as a possible D gene (6 bases). Germline V gives CDR1 SGHTA, CDR2 FQGNSA. V lost 2 bases and J 5 bases, leaving 16 bases between the germline ends. The CDR3 spans 16 residues. The CDR3 sequence: CASSLLRRGTHNEQFF. DNA for the CDR3: TGTGCCAGCAGCTTACTCCGTCGCGGGACCCACAATGAGCAGTTCTTC.

The chain carries TRBV19 and TRBJ1-5; 7 bases fit TRBD1. J was trimmed by 4 bases and V by 6 bases; bases with no gene match: 9. The length of the CDR3 is 15 residues. Germline V gene data show CDR1 as LNHDA and CDR2 as SQIVND (reference sequence). The CDR3 region is CASRVSTGQNQPQHF. The DNA for the CDR3 is TGTGCCAGTAGAGTTTCGACAGGGCAAAATCAGCCCCAGCATTTT.

The chain is built from TRBV18 and TRBJ2-2, with 7 nucleotides matching TRBD1. Germline V gene data show CDR1 as KGHSH and CDR2 as LQKENI. The trim removed 2 bases at V and 0 bases at J, leaving 6 bases unmatched. CDR3 length: 17 residues. The DNA of the CDR3 is TGTGCCAGCTCACCAATCGTCGACAGGGCGAACACCGGGGAGCTGTTTTTT. Protein product: CASSPIVDRANTGELFF.

The gene calls are TRBV5-1 and TRBJ2-7, with TRBD1 matching over 7 bases. The CDR3 sequence is 15 residues long. CDR1 and CDR2 (germline): SGHRS, YFSETQ. The V segment lost 4 bases and the J segment 2 bases; nucleotides outside the gene matches: 9. The CDR3 spells CASSPGTADAYEQYF. The CDR3 nucleotides are TGCGCCAGCAGCCCCGGGACAGCTGACGCCTACGAGCAGTACTTC.